This TCR beta chain originates from a study of glioma-infiltrating T cells (dated by TCRdb to 2016 to 2017). Regarding the complete study: Sequencing of TCR alpha- and beta-chain repertoires was performed on glioma tissue, on non-neoplastic brain tissue, and on matched peripheral blood mononuclear cells. Each tissue-infiltrating repertoire was compared with the same patient's peripheral blood repertoire to measure divergence between tissue and blood T-cell populations. The paired cohort comprised three low-grade glioma patients, 7 or 8 primary glioblastoma patients and three non-glioma patients contributing non-neoplastic brain tissue. What the authors observed across the whole study: Very few CDR3 sequences were found to be shared between tissue and blood, and this scarcity was attributed to high CDR3 diversity and limited sampling. VJ-independent divergence between tissue and blood was found to be below expectation in non-neoplastic patients but above expectation in all gliomas, particularly low-grade gliomas. Small numbers underpinned the group comparisons: about eight glioblastoma patients, three low-grade glioma patients and three non-neoplastic patients.

The iRepertoire nested amplicon-rescue multiplex PCR (arm-PCR) platform was used to amplify TCR alpha and beta CDR3 regions from RNA. The input for one-step reverse transcription and amplification was about 85-400 ng of either tissue mRNA or PBMC total RNA. After bead purification, a secondary multiplex PCR added Illumina adapters, and libraries were gel-purified between 200 and 400 bp. Demultiplexing relied on internal 6-nucleotide barcodes carried by the libraries. Sequencing of the libraries was done on an Illumina MiSeq using 2x220 or 2x250 nucleotide paired-end reads. The original pipeline was this. Paired reads were merged with FLASH 1.2.11 and aligned to the GRCh37 human genome with BWA-MEM before extracting TRA and TRB reads. For V and J assignment, an IMGT-derived reference of cassette sequences and CDR3 motifs that included pseudogenes was used. Reads were translated in three frames, and productive CDR3s were defined as those with a C...FGXG motif and no stop codons. Unique combinations of V-J cassette pair and CDR3 amino acid sequence were defined as clonotypes. Hamming distance filtering was applied to reads, with thresholds set by the sequence error rate of each sample in mapped regions. Using fastp trimming at Q25 and MiXCR clonotype assembly, TCRdb reanalyzed the public sequencing data and kept in-frame beta chains. Every entry covers one CDR3 protein and lists the most common genes and DNA from its rows. In this record, the V and J calls reflect TCRdb's handling and not the investigators' own analysis. Across this sample there are around 180,000 distinct CDR3 sequences, with approximately 40% seen only once. Over 4% of the sample is taken by the ten largest.

The V and J ends are trimmed by 6 bases and 3 bases, leaving 18 bases between them. The germline V gene sets CDR1 to KGHSH and CDR2 to LQKENI. The CDR3 runs 15 residues from the cysteine to the phenylalanine. The DNA shown is the 45-base CDR3, in frame from base 1. Comments on this clonotype: Its cognate antigen has yet to be identified. Per-nucleotide qualities are absent, and no much larger clonotype sits a single base away.

This TCR was sampled from a human donor with low-grade glioma or glioblastoma, undergoing nonglioma brain surgery, or in good health (not recorded which). The sample consisted of glioma tissue, nonneoplastic brain tissue, or PBMCs (not recorded which). The sequence links TRBV18 to TRBJ2-7; the D segment cannot be called with confidence. The CDR3 has the sequence CASSPSGGNYYEQYF. The sequenced DNA is TGTGCCAGCTCCCCGTCGGGTGGGAATTACTACGAGCAGTACTTC. With all but the CDR3 taken from the reference TRBV18 and TRBJ2-7 genes, the full variable domain is: NAGVMQNPRHLVRRRGQEARLRCSPMKGHSHVYWYRQLPEEGLKFMVYLQKENIIDESGMPKERFSAEFPKEGPSILRIQQVVRGDSAAYFCASSPSGGNYYEQYFGPGTRLTVT.